This passage covers 28 T cell receptor beta chains from one sample sequenced in a study of OX40 agonist ivuxolimab in advanced cancers. The protocol used for the library was the immunoSEQ multiplex PCR assay. TCRdb's version of the immuneACCESS table is confined to in-frame rearrangements and falls short of the full clone set. An unresolved V gene accounts for under half of the shortfall where checked; the remainder is of unknown origin. The sample records 130,000 or so clones, around nine tenths of which are singletons. The top ten clones comprise 1.1% of the sample. Specimen: CD4+ or CD8+ T cells sorted from blood, collected in a trial of the OX40 agonist ivuxolimab. The receptors here all came from an adult with an advanced solid tumor such as melanoma, head and neck, liver or kidney cancer.

The gene calls are TRBV6-4 and TRBJ2-3; 9 bases map to TRBD2. The CDR3 sequence is 14 residues long. The V and J ends lost 6 bases and 8 bases, in that order; junction bases with no gene match: 9. Germline CDR1 is MRHNA and CDR2 is SNTAGT. Here the CDR3 reads CASRASGNLGTQYF. The CDR3 DNA reads TGTGCCAGCAGGGCTAGCGGGAATTTGGGTACGCAGTATTTT.

Here the CDR3 DNA reads TGTGCCAGCAGCTTAGTGGAGGGCTCTGGCTACACCTTC. It translates to CASSLVEGSGYTF. V and J are TRBV7-2 and TRBJ1-2; no clear D gene. The V gene lost 1 base and the J gene lost 7 bases, with 10 bases spanning the gap. The CDR3 sequence is 13 residues long. Germline loops: CDR1 SGHTA, CDR2 FQGNSA.

The chain carries TRBV19 and TRBJ2-2; the D is unclear. Deletions cut 5 bases from V and 0 bases from J, with 7 bases between. Germline CDR1 LNHDA, CDR2 SQIVND (reference sequence). The CDR3 is made up of 14 amino acids. The CDR3 coding sequence is TGTGCCAGTAGTCGGTTGCCGAACACCGGGGAGCTGTTTTTT. The encoded protein is CASSRLPNTGELFF.

The genes are TRBV28 and TRBJ1-5; D uncertain. Per germline, CDR1 MDHEN and CDR2 SYDVKM. The V end was cut by 5 bases, the J end by 0 bases, with 11 bases between. The CDR3 is 15 residues long. The CDR3 protein is CASSEAAGSNQPQHF. The CDR3 DNA reads TGTGCCAGCAGTGAGGCTGCCGGTAGCAATCAGCCCCAGCATTTT.

The chain links TRBV30 to TRBJ2-5, with D possibly matching TRBD1 (5 bases). The V end lost 4 bases, the J end lost 0 bases, and 6 bases lay between the germline ends. Per the germline V gene, CDR1 is GTSNPN and CDR2 is SVGIG (reference sequence). The CDR3 runs to 12 residues. In DNA form, the CDR3 reads TGTGCCTGGAACAGGTACCAAGAGACCCAGTACTTC. Amino acid sequence: CAWNRYQETQYF.

V and J are TRBV28 and TRBJ2-2, with 8 bases lining up with TRBD2. Germline V CDR1 and CDR2: MDHEN, SYDVKM. This CDR3 contains 15 residues. The V segment lost 8 bases and the J segment 5 bases; nucleotides outside the gene matches: 10. The CDR3 bases are TGTGCCAGCGAGTCGGCGGGAGGAGGTACCGGGGAGCTGTTTTTT. Residues: CASESAGGGTGELFF.

This chain joins TRBV11-3 and TRBJ2-3, with 9 bases matching TRBD1. V dropped 5 bases and J dropped 2; count of bases not matched to a gene: 5. Germline CDR1 is SGHNT and CDR2 is YENEEA. The CDR3 is made up of 15 amino acids. The CDR3 protein is CASSPGQGNTDTQYF. CDR3 in DNA: TGTGCCAGCAGCCCGGGACAGGGAAACACAGATACGCAGTATTTT.

The rearrangement joins TRBV25-1 to TRBJ2-1, with D perhaps matching TRBD2 (6 bases). The CDR3 totals 15 residues. V was trimmed by 5 bases and J by 4 bases, leaving 15 bases between them. The germline gives CDR1 MGHDK, CDR2 SYGVNS. In DNA, the CDR3 is TGTGCCAGCAGTATGAGTGGCGGGACTTACAATGAGCAGTTCTTC. Translation: CASSMSGGTYNEQFF.

The rearrangement joins TRBV9 to TRBJ1-1, with D possibly TRBD1 on 5 matching bases. The CDR3 sequence is 16 residues long. In germline, CDR1 is SGDLS, CDR2 YYNGEE. Between the trimmed V and J ends, which lost 3 bases and 2 bases, there was a span of 17 bases. CDR3 nucleotide sequence: TGTGCCAGCAGCGCGGGGGTAGGCATCTCAAACACTGAAGCTTTCTTT. Protein: CASSAGVGISNTEAFF.

The V gene is TRBV7-2, the J gene TRBJ1-2; TRBD1 is a possible D gene (5 bases). The length of the CDR3 is 15 residues. Germline CDR1 and CDR2: SGHTA and FQGNSA. Trimming took off 0 bases at V and 8 bases at J, with 16 bases between the two ends. Here the CDR3 DNA reads TGTGCCAGCAGCTTAGCCGGGACCGACGGTGGGGGCTACACCTTC. This sequence encodes CASSLAGTDGGGYTF.

V and J are TRBV18 and TRBJ1-4; D gene ambiguous. V dropped 0 bases and J dropped 5 bases, with 10 bases sitting between them. This CDR3 spans 15 amino acids. Looked up from germline, CDR1 is KGHSH and CDR2 is LQKENI. The CDR3 region is CASSPPATRNEKLFF. CDR3 sequence (DNA): TGTGCCAGCTCACCACCCGCGACCAGAAATGAAAAACTGTTTTTT. The whole variable domain, remainder taken from reference TRBV18 and TRBJ1-4, is NAGVMQNPRHLVRRRGQEARLRCSPMKGHSHVYWYRQLPEEGLKFMVYLQKENIIDESGMPKERFSAEFPKEGPSILRIQQVVRGDSAAYFCASSPPATRNEKLFFGSGTQLSVL.

The gene calls are TRBV7-8 and TRBJ1-2; no clear D gene. The germline gives CDR1 SGHVS, CDR2 FQNEAQ. Trimming pared 1 base from V and 5 bases from J, leaving 11 bases between. The CDR3 sequence is 14 residues long. The CDR3 DNA follows: TGTGCCAGCAGCTTAGAAGGCAAAGAGTATGGCTACACCTTC. Translation: CASSLEGKEYGYTF.

The chain combines TRBV7-2 with TRBJ2-1; D gene unclear. V was shortened by 5 bases and J by 6 bases, with 17 bases between the two germline ends. The CDR3 sequence is 15 residues long. Looked up from germline, CDR1 is SGHTA and CDR2 is FQGNSA. The chain's CDR3 is CASSGGWATLNEQFF. The CDR3, as DNA: TGTGCCAGCAGCGGTGGTTGGGCTACACTCAATGAGCAGTTCTTC. The entire variable domain, with the rest obtained from reference TRBV7-2 and TRBJ2-1, is as follows: GAGVSQSPSNKVTEKGKDVELRCDPISGHTALYWYRQSLGQGLEFLIYFQGNSAPDKSGLPSDRFSAERTGGSVSTLTIQRTQQEDSAVYLCASSGGWATLNEQFFGPGTRLTVL.

The gene calls are TRBV13 and TRBJ1-6; no definite D call. The germline V gene encodes CDR1 PRHDT and CDR2 FYEKMQ (reference sequence). V lost 1 base and J lost 10, with 14 bases in between. The CDR3 covers 15 residues. The CDR3 nucleotides are TGTGCCAGCAGCTTAGCAGAGGGCAGGCGGTCACCCCTCCACTTT. This gives the protein CASSLAEGRRSPLHF. Looking up the rest from reference TRBV13 and TRBJ1-6 gives the full variable domain: AAGVIQSPRHLIKEKRETATLKCYPIPRHDTVYWYQQGPGQDPQFLISFYEKMQSDKGSIPDRFSAQQFSDYHSELNMSSLELGDSALYFCASSLAEGRRSPLHFGNGTRLTVT.

V and J are TRBV7-6 and TRBJ1-1, with a possible D match to TRBD1 (6 bases). Germline CDR1 and CDR2: SGHVS and FNYEAQ. V was clipped by 5 bases and J by 1 base, with 8 bases between them. The CDR3 sequence is 13 residues long. The CDR3 protein is CASSLTGNTEAFF. CDR3 sequence (DNA): TGTGCCAGCAGCCTGACAGGGAACACTGAAGCTTTCTTT.

The chain combines TRBV30 with TRBJ1-4, with 8 bases that match TRBD1. The CDR3 runs to 14 residues. CDR1 is GTSNPN, CDR2 SVGIG, per germline (reference sequence). J was trimmed by 7 bases and V by 5 bases; bases with no gene match: 9. The CDR3 DNA reads as TGTGCCTGGTCCGCCGGGACAGGATTTGAAAAACTGTTTTTT. The encoded protein is CAWSAGTGFEKLFF.

This clone was seen only once. The chain recombines TRBV27 with TRBJ2-7; TRBD2 might be the D (6 bases). The germline V gene has CDR1 MNHEY and CDR2 SMNVEV (reference sequence). Trimming left V 5 bases short and J 10 bases short, with 18 bases between. The CDR3 is 13 amino acids. The CDR3 DNA reads as TGTGCCAGCAGTCGGAGGGACCCTCCCACACAGTACTTC. Translation gives CASSRRDPPTQYF.

This clone has a single count. This chain joins TRBV5-4 and TRBJ1-5, with unresolved D. The CDR3 sequence is 13 residues long. V gave up 3 bases and J gave up 5 bases, with 9 bases separating them. The germline V gene has CDR1 SGHNT and CDR2 YYREEE (reference sequence). CDR3 bases: TGTGCCAGCAGCTACCGGGCCCATCAGCCCCAGCATTTT. The encoded protein is CASSYRAHQPQHF.

V is TRBV5-4 and J is TRBJ1-1, with D unresolved. This CDR3 is built from 12 residues. Germline CDR1 is SGHNT and CDR2 is YYREEE (reference sequence). Trimming cost V 1 base and J 0 bases, with 1 base left between them. In DNA, the CDR3 is TGTGCCAGCAGCTTGATGAACACTGAAGCTTTCTTT. It specifies CASSLMNTEAFF.

J is TRBJ2-2 and V is TRBV11-2; no clear D. CDR1 and CDR2 (germline): SGHAT, FQNNGV. V lost 7 bases and J lost 2, with 11 bases in between. CDR3 length equals 14 residues. CDR3 DNA: TGTGCCAGCACGGCTACGCGCAACACCGGGGAGCTGTTTTTT. As protein: CASTATRNTGELFF.

The chain carries TRBV7-2 and TRBJ2-1; 8 nucleotides match TRBD1. This CDR3 has 14 amino acids. The germline V gene encodes CDR1 SGHTA and CDR2 FQGNSA. J was trimmed by 3 bases and V by 5 bases; bases with no gene match: 3. This chain's CDR3 is CASSPGQVYNEQFF. In nucleotides, the CDR3 is TGTGCCAGCAGCCCGGGACAGGTCTACAATGAGCAGTTCTTC.

This clone showed up just once. This chain links TRBV28 with TRBJ1-2; 11 nucleotides agree with TRBD1. The CDR3 spans 16 residues. Trimming took 5 bases from V and 4 from J; bases not matched to a gene: 9. Germline loops: CDR1 MDHEN, CDR2 SYDVKM. CDR3 DNA: TGTGCCAGCAGTCAGGACAGGGGGCGCTTGGTCTATGGCTACACCTTC. It translates to CASSQDRGRLVYGYTF.

The chain joins TRBV5-6 to TRBJ1-3, with D perhaps matching TRBD1 (5 bases). The CDR3 sequence is 15 residues long. Trimming took off 0 bases at V and 2 bases at J, with 9 bases between the two ends. CDR1 is SGHDT, CDR2 YYEEEE, per germline. CDR3: CASSLVWGAGNTIYF. CDR3 sequence (DNA): TGTGCCAGCAGCTTGGTTTGGGGGGCTGGAAACACCATATATTTT.

There are a few counts of this clone. The chain recombines TRBV7-2 with TRBJ1-5; D may be TRBD1 (6 bases). The germline V gene encodes CDR1 SGHTA and CDR2 FQGNSA. The CDR3 has 15 residues. V lost 5 bases and J 7 bases, leaving 18 bases between the germline ends. CDR3 loop: CASSPTGGGGQPQHF. Here the CDR3 DNA reads TGTGCCAGCAGCCCAACCGGAGGGGGAGGCCAGCCCCAGCATTTT.

The chain carries TRBV10-3 and TRBJ2-5; 9 bases map to TRBD1. Looked up from germline, CDR1 is ENHRY and CDR2 is SYGVKD. Trimming took 7 bases from V and 5 from J; bases not matched to a gene: 5. The CDR3 is 13 residues long. Here the CDR3 reads CAITRDREETQYF. The CDR3 DNA reads TGTGCCATCACCCGGGACAGGGAGGAGACCCAGTACTTC.

This clone has a handful of counts. V usage is TRBV5-1 and J usage is TRBJ2-2, with D possibly TRBD1 on 6 matching bases. CDR1 SGHRS and CDR2 YFSETQ come from the germline V gene. V lost 0 bases to trimming and J lost 4 bases, with 10 bases between them. The CDR3 covers 15 residues. The CDR3 loop is CASSLGSGVTGELFF. The CDR3 nucleotides are TGCGCCAGCAGCTTGGGATCAGGGGTCACCGGGGAGCTGTTTTTT.

The V and J genes are TRBV29-1 and TRBJ2-7; TRBD2 aligns across 12 bases. Germline values: CDR1 SQVTM, CDR2 ANQGSEA. This CDR3 is 16 amino acids long. J gave up 1 base and V 5 bases, and 9 bases lay outside the gene matches. The CDR3 DNA reads as TGCAGCGTTAGGGGATGGACTAGCGGGATATCCTACGAGCAGTACTTC. Its protein product is CSVRGWTSGISYEQYF.

This clone was seen only a few times. The rearrangement joins TRBV2 to TRBJ1-1; D remains ambiguous. Germline V gene sequence: CDR1 SNHLY, CDR2 FYNNEI. With 3 bases removed from V and 4 bases from J, the gap between germline ends came to 9 bases. The CDR3 is made up of 13 amino acids. CDR3: CASSDRVTTEAFF. In nucleotides, the CDR3 is TGTGCCAGCAGTGATCGGGTAACCACTGAAGCTTTCTTT.